The 19 T cell receptor beta chains reported below all come from one sample, sequenced in a study of T cell repertoires in cytomegalovirus infection. TCRdb re-called the reads with MiXCR, one entry per CDR3 protein. The sample lists about 310,000 distinct CDR3 sequences; about a sixth were seen once. Sequenced: PBMCs. These receptors originate from a human donor in good health (CMV status not recorded). Some clones in this sample may be carry-over from other donors' samples.

This clonotype showed up many times. This sequence joins TRBV12-3 or TRBV12-4 and TRBJ2-3; perhaps TRBD1 as D (5 bases). V shed 6 bases and J shed 2 bases, with 12 bases lying between them. This CDR3 has 14 residues. DNA of the CDR3: TGTGCCAGCAGCAGGGCAGACACCACAGATACGCAGTATTTT. It encodes CASSRADTTDTQYF.

This clonotype was detected ten times or more. The chain is built from TRBV12-3 or TRBV12-4 and TRBJ2-5, with 10 nucleotides matching TRBD1. The CDR3 totals 16 residues. The J segment lost 0 bases and the V segment lost 5 bases, leaving 6 bases of the junction unmatched. The CDR3 nucleotides are TGTGCCAGCAGTACCCCGGGACAGGGGAACCAAGAGACCCAGTACTTC. This sequence encodes CASSTPGQGNQETQYF.

This clonotype turned up a few times. The chain carries TRBV27 and TRBJ1-2; D unclear. The CDR3 has 13 amino acids. In germline, CDR1 is MNHEY, CDR2 SMNVEV (reference sequence). V shed 5 bases and J shed 5 bases, with 12 bases lying between them. DNA for the CDR3: TGTGCCAGCAGTAGTGAGGACGGGTATGGCTACACCTTC. It codes for CASSSEDGYGYTF.

This clonotype was seen a few times. The chain has TRBV5-5 and TRBJ1-1; D remains ambiguous. Trimming left V 3 bases short and J 4 bases short, with 7 bases between. The CDR3 is 12 amino acids. Germline CDR1 SGHKS, CDR2 YYEKEE (reference sequence). The CDR3 DNA reads as TGTGCCAGCAGCTGGGTTCTCACTGAAGCTTTCTTT. Translated: CASSWVLTEAFF.

This clonotype has just a few counts. The V gene is TRBV7-8, the J gene TRBJ2-1; no reliable D call. CDR3 length equals 15 residues. The ends were cut back, 2 bases at V and 7 bases at J, with 15 bases in the middle. CDR1 and CDR2 (germline): SGHVS, FQNEAQ. CDR3 region: CASSLIPLPINEQFF. The CDR3 nucleotides are TGTGCCAGCAGCTTAATACCCCTACCAATAAATGAGCAGTTCTTC.

The chain recombines TRBV2 with TRBJ1-1; 7 nucleotides align to TRBD1. The CDR3 sequence is 12 residues long. After removal of 4 bases from V and 6 bases from J, the junction contained 2 bases not matched to a gene. CDR1 is SNHLY, CDR2 FYNNEI, per germline. In DNA form, the CDR3 reads TGTGCCAGCAGTGGGACAGGCCCTGAAGCTTTCTTT. Its protein is CASSGTGPEAFF.

Many counts were recorded for this clonotype. The gene calls are TRBV11-2 and TRBJ1-6; D gene unclear. This CDR3 is built from 14 residues. Germline V CDR1 and CDR2: SGHAT, FQNNGV. V lost 7 bases and J lost 7, with 14 bases in between. CDR3 loop: CASMPGSFNSPLHF. In DNA, the CDR3 is TGTGCCAGCATGCCCGGGTCCTTCAATTCACCCCTCCACTTT.

This clonotype came up a few times. This sequence joins TRBV7-8 and TRBJ1-5; 7 bases map to TRBD1. The J segment lost 6 bases and the V segment lost 6 bases, leaving 8 bases of the junction unmatched. This CDR3 spans 14 amino acids. Per germline, CDR1 SGHVS and CDR2 FQNEAQ. CDR3 region: CASSKGALAQPQHF. CDR3 bases: TGTGCCAGCAGTAAGGGGGCGCTGGCTCAGCCCCAGCATTTT.

This clonotype was seen a few times. The chain couples TRBV9 to TRBJ2-5, with 7 bases lining up with TRBD2. J lost 2 bases, V lost 0 bases, and 10 bases had no gene match. Germline assignment: CDR1 SGDLS and CDR2 YYNGEE. This CDR3 has 17 residues. CDR3 DNA sequence: TGTGCCAGCAGCGTAGGCCCCCCGGCTAGCGGACAAGAGACCCAGTACTTC. Translating it yields CASSVGPPASGQETQYF.

This clonotype has only a few counts. The V call is TRBV7-9, the J call TRBJ1-3, with D uncertain. V gave up 5 bases and J gave up 0 bases, with 11 bases separating them. CDR1 and CDR2 from the germline V gene are SEHNR and FQNEAQ (reference sequence). The CDR3 covers 15 residues. CDR3 in amino acids: CASSPPGVSGNTIYF. CDR3 nucleotides: TGTGCCAGCAGCCCCCCGGGCGTCTCTGGAAACACCATATATTTT.

The table lists this clonotype with many counts. The rearrangement uses TRBV7-2 and TRBJ2-3; 10 nucleotides align to TRBD2. Trimming cost V 5 bases and J 0 bases; bases outside gene matches: 5. Germline CDR1 and CDR2: SGHTA and FQGNSA. CDR3 length equals 16 residues. Written as DNA, the CDR3 is TGTGCCAGCAGCCCCCGGACTAGCGGAAGCACAGATACGCAGTATTTT. Encoded protein: CASSPRTSGSTDTQYF.

J is TRBJ2-7 and V is TRBV20-1; 7 bases agree with TRBD1. The V and J ends lost 3 bases and 4 bases, in that order; junction bases with no gene match: 9. The CDR3 covers 14 residues. Germline CDR1 and CDR2: DFQATT and SNEGSKA (reference sequence). CDR3 region: CSASPAGGIYEQYF. The CDR3 DNA reads TGCAGTGCTAGCCCGGCAGGGGGAATATACGAGCAGTACTTC.

This rearrangement joins TRBV11-1 to TRBJ2-1, with TRBD2 matching 7 bases. Unmatched junction bases numbered 15, after V lost 6 bases and J lost 7 bases. Germline CDR1 is SGHAT and CDR2 is FQDESV (reference sequence). The CDR3 has 16 amino acids. The CDR3 reads CASSRRGLSGSNEQFF. CDR3 nucleotides: TGTGCCAGCAGTCGGAGGGGACTATCGGGTTCGAATGAGCAGTTCTTC.

The table lists this clonotype with many counts. This rearrangement joins TRBV12-3 or TRBV12-4 to TRBJ2-7, with D perhaps TRBD2 (5 bases). The CDR3 covers 14 residues. Trimming pared 7 bases from V and 5 bases from J, leaving 18 bases between. The CDR3 loop reads CASNPSGGRDEQYF. DNA of the CDR3: TGTGCCAGCAATCCCTCGGGCGGGCGGGACGAGCAGTACTTC.

This clonotype was recorded at least ten times. The rearrangement joins TRBV7-2 to TRBJ2-5; possibly TRBD2 for D (6 bases). Trimming shortened V by 4 bases and J by 2 bases, and 14 bases separated the two germline ends. The CDR3 has 15 residues. From germline, CDR1 is SGHTA and CDR2 FQGNSA. CDR3 DNA sequence: TGTGCCAGCAGCTCTAGCGCCCTGGCTCAAGAGACCCAGTACTTC. It encodes CASSSSALAQETQYF.

This clonotype was detected a few times. The chain combines TRBV6-5 with TRBJ2-1, with a weak D call TRBD1 (6 bases). V was cut by 6 bases and J by 6 bases, with 18 bases left in between. The CDR3 covers 15 residues. Germline loops: CDR1 MNHEY, CDR2 SVGAGI. CDR3 region: CASRSGAHSSNEQFF. CDR3 bases: TGTGCCAGCAGGTCAGGGGCCCACTCCAGCAATGAGCAGTTCTTC.

This clonotype was detected a few times. The chain links TRBV19 to TRBJ1-2; D is perhaps TRBD1 (5 bases). This CDR3 has 15 residues. CDR1 is LNHDA and CDR2 is SQIVND in the germline V gene (reference sequence). V dropped 5 bases and J dropped 4 bases, with 17 bases sitting between them. The CDR3 DNA reads TGTGCCAGTAGTCCAGATGAGACAGTTCTCTATGGCTACACCTTC. It codes for CASSPDETVLYGYTF.

J is TRBJ2-7 and V is TRBV6-6; D gene unclear. V was trimmed by 5 bases and J by 4 bases, leaving 6 bases between them. In germline, CDR1 is MNHNY, CDR2 SVGAGI (reference sequence). This CDR3 spans 11 amino acids. The CDR3 sequence is CASSDPYEQYF. For the CDR3, the DNA is TGTGCCAGCAGTGACCCTTACGAGCAGTACTTC.

This rearrangement joins TRBV2 to TRBJ1-5; D gene ambiguous. Germline V gives CDR1 SNHLY, CDR2 FYNNEI. The V and J ends lost 3 bases and 1 base respectively, with 7 bases between them. The CDR3 sequence is 14 residues long. As DNA, the CDR3 is TGTGCCAGCAGTGATCTGACAAGCAATCAGCCCCAGCATTTT. This sequence encodes CASSDLTSNQPQHF.